At least ten counts were recorded for the clone carrying this T cell receptor (beta chain). What it recognizes is unknown. These data come from a study of tumor and adjacent non-tumor tissue in lung cancer. Study-wide background: Aged about 30 to 76 years, patients included 10 men and 5 women with stage I to III disease.

Study observations and caveats: Patients with more diverse tumor TCRs had worse survival. Tumor repertoires had a smaller top 100 clone share than normal lung.

The template was RNA from unsorted bulk tissue. The normal lung tissue was taken more than 3 cm from the tumor edge. CDR1 SGHKS and CDR2 YYEKEE come from the germline V gene (reference sequence). There are 16 residues in the CDR3. With 3 bases clipped from V and 8 bases from J, the junction kept 14 bases outside the gene matches. Three rounds of nested PCR, following a modified ARM-PCR protocol, produced the TCRbeta library. TCRdb used MiXCR to reprocess the multiplex PCR reads, holding one entry per CDR3 protein. The sample records 45,000 to 65,000 distinct CDR3 sequences, 74% being singletons. The clonotype was recovered from a woman aged 55-75 years with non-small cell lung cancer. The sample was distant non-tumor lung tissue. The V gene is TRBV5-5, the J gene TRBJ2-1; 7 nucleotides match TRBD2. The CDR3 DNA reads as TGTGCCAGCAGCTCAAACTCCGGGACTACAGAAGATGAGCAGTTCTTC. Its protein is CASSSNSGTTEDEQFF. Variable domain in full (rest from reference TRBV5-5 and TRBJ2-1): DAGVTQSPTHLIKTRGQQVTLRCSPISGHKSVSWYQQVLGQGPQFIFQYYEKEERGRGNFPDRFSARQFPNYSSELNVNALLLGDSALYLCASSSNSGTTEDEQFFGPGTRLTVL.